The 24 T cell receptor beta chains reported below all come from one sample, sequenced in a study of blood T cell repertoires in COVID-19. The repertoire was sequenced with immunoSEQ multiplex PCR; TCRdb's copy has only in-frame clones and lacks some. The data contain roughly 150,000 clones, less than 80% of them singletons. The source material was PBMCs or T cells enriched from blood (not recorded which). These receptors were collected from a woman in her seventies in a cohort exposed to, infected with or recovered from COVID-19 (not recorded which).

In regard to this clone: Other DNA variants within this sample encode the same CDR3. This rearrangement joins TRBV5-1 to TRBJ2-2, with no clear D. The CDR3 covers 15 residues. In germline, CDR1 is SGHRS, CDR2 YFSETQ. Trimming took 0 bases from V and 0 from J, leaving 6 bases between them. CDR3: CASSLGAANTGELFF. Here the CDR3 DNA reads TGCGCCAGCAGCTTGGGGGCAGCGAACACCGGGGAGCTGTTTTTT.

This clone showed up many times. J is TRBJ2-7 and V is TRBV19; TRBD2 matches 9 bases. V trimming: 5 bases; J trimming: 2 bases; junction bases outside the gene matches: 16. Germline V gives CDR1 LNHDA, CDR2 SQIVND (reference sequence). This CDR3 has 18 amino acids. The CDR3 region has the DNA TGTGCCAGTAGTTCGGAGGGATTTCTAGCGGGGCCTCCCTACGAGCAGTACTTC. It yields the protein CASSSEGFLAGPPYEQYF. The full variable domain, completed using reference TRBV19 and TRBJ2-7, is DGGITQSPKYLFRKEGQNVTLSCEQNLNHDAMYWYRQDPGQGLRLIYYSQIVNDFQKGDIAEGYSVSREKKESFPLTVTSAQKNPTAFYLCASSSEGFLAGPPYEQYFGPGTRLTVT.

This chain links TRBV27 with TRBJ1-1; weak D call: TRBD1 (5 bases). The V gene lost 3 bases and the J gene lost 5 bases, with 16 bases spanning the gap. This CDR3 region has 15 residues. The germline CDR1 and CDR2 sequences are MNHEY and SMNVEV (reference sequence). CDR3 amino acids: CASSFGHNSYTEAFF. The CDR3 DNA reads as TGTGCCAGCAGTTTTGGACACAATAGTTATACTGAAGCTTTCTTT.

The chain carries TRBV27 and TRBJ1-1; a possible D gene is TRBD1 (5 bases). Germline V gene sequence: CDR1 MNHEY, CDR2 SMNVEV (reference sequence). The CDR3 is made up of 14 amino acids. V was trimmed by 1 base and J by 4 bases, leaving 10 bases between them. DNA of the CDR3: TGTGCCAGCAGTTTATTTACGGGGGGCACTGAAGCTTTCTTT. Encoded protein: CASSLFTGGTEAFF.

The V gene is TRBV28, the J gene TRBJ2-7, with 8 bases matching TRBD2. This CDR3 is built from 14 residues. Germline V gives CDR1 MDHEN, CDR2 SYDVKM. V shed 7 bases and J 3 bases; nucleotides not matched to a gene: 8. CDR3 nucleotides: TGTGCCAGCATCACAAGCGGGAGCCACTACGAGCAGTACTTC. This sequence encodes CASITSGSHYEQYF.

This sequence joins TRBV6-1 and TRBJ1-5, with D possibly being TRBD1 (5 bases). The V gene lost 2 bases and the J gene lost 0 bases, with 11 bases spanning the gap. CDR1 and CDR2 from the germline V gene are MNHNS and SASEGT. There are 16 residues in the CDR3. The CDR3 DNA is TGTGCCAGCAGTGAATCGACAGTTTATAGCAATCAGCCCCAGCATTTT. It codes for CASSESTVYSNQPQHF.

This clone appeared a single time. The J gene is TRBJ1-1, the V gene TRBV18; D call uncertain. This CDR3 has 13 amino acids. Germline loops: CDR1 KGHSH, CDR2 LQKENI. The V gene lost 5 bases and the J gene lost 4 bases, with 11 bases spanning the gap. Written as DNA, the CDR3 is TGTGCCAGCTCAACCTCTGCGGGCACTGAAGCTTTCTTT. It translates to CASSTSAGTEAFF.

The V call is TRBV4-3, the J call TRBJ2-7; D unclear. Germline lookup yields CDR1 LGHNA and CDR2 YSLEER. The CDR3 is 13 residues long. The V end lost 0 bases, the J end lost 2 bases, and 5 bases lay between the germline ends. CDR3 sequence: CASSQDRTYEQYF. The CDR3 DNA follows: TGCGCCAGCAGCCAAGACAGGACCTACGAGCAGTACTTC.

The CDR3 reads CASSLAGTSYNEQFF. CDR3 nucleotide sequence: TGTGCCAGCAGTTTAGCGGGCACTTCCTACAATGAGCAGTTCTTC. V gene TRBV27 combines with J gene TRBJ2-1; D is perhaps TRBD2 (5 bases). V dropped 2 bases and J dropped 1 base, with 9 bases sitting between them. This CDR3 region has 15 residues. Per germline, CDR1 MNHEY and CDR2 SMNVEV (reference sequence).

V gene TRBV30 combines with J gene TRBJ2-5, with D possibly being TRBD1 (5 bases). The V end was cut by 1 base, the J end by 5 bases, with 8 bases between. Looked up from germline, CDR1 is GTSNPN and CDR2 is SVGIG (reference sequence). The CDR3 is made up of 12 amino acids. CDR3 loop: CAWSGGHETQYF. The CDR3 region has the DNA TGTGCCTGGAGTGGTGGACACGAGACCCAGTACTTC.

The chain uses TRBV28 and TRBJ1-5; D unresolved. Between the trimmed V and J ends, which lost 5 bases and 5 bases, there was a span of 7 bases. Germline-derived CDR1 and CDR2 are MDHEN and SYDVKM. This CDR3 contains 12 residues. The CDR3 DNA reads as TGTGCCAGCAGTGTTCCGTATCAGCCCCAGCATTTT. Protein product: CASSVPYQPQHF.

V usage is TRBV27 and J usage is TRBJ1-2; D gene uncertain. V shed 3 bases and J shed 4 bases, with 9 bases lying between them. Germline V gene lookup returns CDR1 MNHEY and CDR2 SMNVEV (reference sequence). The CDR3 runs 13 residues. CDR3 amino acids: CASSFTSSYGYTF. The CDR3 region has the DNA TGTGCCAGCAGTTTTACCTCTAGCTATGGCTACACCTTC.

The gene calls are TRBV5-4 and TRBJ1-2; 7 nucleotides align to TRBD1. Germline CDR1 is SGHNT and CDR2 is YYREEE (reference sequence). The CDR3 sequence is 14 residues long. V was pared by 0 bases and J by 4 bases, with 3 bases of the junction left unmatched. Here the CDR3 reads CASSLEGATYGYTF. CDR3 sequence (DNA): TGTGCCAGCAGCTTGGAGGGGGCGACCTATGGCTACACCTTC. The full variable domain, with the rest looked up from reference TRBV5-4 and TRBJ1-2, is ETGVTQSPTHLIKTRGQQVTLRCSSQSGHNTVSWYQQALGQGPQFIFQYYREEENGRGNFPPRFSGLQFPNYSSELNVNALELDDSALYLCASSLEGATYGYTFGSGTRLTVV.

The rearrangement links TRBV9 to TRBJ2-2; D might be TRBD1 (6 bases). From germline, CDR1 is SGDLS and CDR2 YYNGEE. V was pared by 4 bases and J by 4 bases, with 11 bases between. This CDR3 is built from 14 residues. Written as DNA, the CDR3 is TGTGCCAGCAGCAAATGGACAGTCACCGGGGAGCTGTTTTTT. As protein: CASSKWTVTGELFF.

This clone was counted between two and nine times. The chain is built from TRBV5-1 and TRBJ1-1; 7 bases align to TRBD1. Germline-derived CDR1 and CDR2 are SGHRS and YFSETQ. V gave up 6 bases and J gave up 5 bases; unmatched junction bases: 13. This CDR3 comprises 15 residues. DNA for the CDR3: TGCGCCAGCATCCTTGGGGCAGGGGGAGGAACTGAAGCTTTCTTT. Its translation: CASILGAGGGTEAFF.

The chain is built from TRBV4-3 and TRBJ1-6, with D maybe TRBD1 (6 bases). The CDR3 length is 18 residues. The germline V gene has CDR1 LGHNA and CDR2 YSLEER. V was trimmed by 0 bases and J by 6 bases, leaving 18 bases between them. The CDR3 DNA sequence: TGCGCCAGCAGCCAAGAAGGGGGGAGGGGCTGGAGTAATTCACCCCTCCACTTT. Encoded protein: CASSQEGGRGWSNSPLHF.

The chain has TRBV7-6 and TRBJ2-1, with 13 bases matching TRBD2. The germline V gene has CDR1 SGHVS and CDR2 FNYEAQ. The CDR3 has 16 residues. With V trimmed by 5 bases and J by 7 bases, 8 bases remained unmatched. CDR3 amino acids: CASSENAGLAGNEQFF. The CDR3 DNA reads TGTGCCAGCAGCGAGAATGCGGGACTAGCGGGAAATGAGCAGTTCTTC.

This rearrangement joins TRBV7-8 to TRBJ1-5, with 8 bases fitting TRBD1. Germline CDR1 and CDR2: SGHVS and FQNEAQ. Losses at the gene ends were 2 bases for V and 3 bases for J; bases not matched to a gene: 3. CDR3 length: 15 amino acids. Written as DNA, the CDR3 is TGTGCCAGCAGCTTACTGACAGGGGACAATCAGCCCCAGCATTTT. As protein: CASSLLTGDNQPQHF.

This CDR3 reads CASSIRTGMSNEKLFF. CDR3 in DNA: TGTGCCAGCAGTATACGGACAGGGATGTCTAATGAAAAACTGTTTTTT. The chain combines TRBV2 with TRBJ1-4, with TRBD1 identical over 8 bases. Trimming at V came to 5 bases and at J to 3 bases, leaving 8 bases not matched to a gene. This CDR3 spans 16 amino acids. Looked up from germline, CDR1 is SNHLY and CDR2 is FYNNEI.

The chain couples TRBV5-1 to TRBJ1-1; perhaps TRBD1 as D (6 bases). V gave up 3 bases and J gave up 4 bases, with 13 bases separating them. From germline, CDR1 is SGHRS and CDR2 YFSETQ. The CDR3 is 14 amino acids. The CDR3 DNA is TGCGCCAGCAGCTCCCAGGGGAGTGGCACTGAAGCTTTCTTT. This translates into CASSSQGSGTEAFF. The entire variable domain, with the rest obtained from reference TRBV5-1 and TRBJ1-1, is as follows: KAGVTQTPRYLIKTRGQQVTLSCSPISGHRSVSWYQQTPGQGLQFLFEYFSETQRNKGNFPGRFSGRQFSNSRSEMNVSTLELGDSALYLCASSSQGSGTEAFFGQGTRLTVV.

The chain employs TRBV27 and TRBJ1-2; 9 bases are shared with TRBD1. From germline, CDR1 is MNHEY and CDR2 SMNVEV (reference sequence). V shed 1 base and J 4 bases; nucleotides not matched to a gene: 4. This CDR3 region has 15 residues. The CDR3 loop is CASSLWGTGTYGYTF. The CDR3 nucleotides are TGTGCCAGCAGTTTATGGGGGACAGGGACCTATGGCTACACCTTC.

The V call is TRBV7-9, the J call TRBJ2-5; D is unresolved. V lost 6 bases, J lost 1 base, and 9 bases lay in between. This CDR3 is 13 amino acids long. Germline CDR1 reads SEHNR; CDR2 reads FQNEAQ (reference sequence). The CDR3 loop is CASRAQVQETQYF. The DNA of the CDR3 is TGTGCCAGCAGGGCCCAGGTCCAAGAGACCCAGTACTTC.

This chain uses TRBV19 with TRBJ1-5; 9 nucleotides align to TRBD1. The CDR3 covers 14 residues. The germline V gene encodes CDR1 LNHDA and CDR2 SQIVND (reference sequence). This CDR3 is CAGSRTGVDQPQHF. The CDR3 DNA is TGTGCTGGCTCGAGGACAGGGGTAGATCAGCCCCAGCATTTT.

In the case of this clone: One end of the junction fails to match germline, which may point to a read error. The CDR3 DNA follows: TGTGCCAGCTCACCACTAGCGGGAGGGCAGGTGGCCGGCGAGCTGTTTTTT. Translating it yields CASSPLAGGQVAGELFF. The chain has TRBV18 and TRBJ2-2, with TRBD2 matching 11 bases. The CDR3 is 17 residues long. The germline gives CDR1 KGHSH, CDR2 LQKENI.